This T cell receptor (beta chain) is from a study of OX40 agonist ivuxolimab in advanced cancers. The overall study: With ivuxolimab, an agonistic anti-OX40 (CD134) antibody, patients were treated. Patients were roughly 83% male with ages about 20 to 79, mean roughly 64. Two cutaneous melanoma patients and one hepatocellular carcinoma patient, three in all, had partial responses.

Sequencing was performed with immunoSEQ multiplex PCR; in TCRdb, only in-frame clones are kept and a portion is missing. The table shows 55,000 to 65,000 clones, with approximately 91% occurring only once. Germline-derived CDR1 and CDR2 are LNHDA and SQIVND (reference sequence). This CDR3 spans 14 amino acids. As regards this clone: One end of the junction does not line up with germline, which may come from a read error. The sample has other DNA sequences that encode this CDR3 too.

Exclusion of a patient followed from autoimmune disease history or systemic immunosuppression. The sequence derives from an adult with an advanced solid tumor such as melanoma, head and neck, liver or kidney cancer. The gene calls are TRBV19 and TRBJ1-2, with 9 bases matching TRBD1. This specimen consisted of CD4+ or CD8+ T cells sorted from blood, obtained in a trial of the OX40 agonist ivuxolimab. The CDR3 is CASSRRTGDYGYTF. The CDR3 DNA is TGTGCAAGTAGTCGACGGACAGGGGACTATGGCTACACCTTC.